This T cell receptor beta chain was captured by sequencing in a study of T cell changes during pregnancy in multiple sclerosis. This clone was seen only once. The table came from immunoSEQ multiplex PCR; TCRdb's copy has only in-frame clones and leaves some out. The data show around 65,000 clones, over 80% seen once. CDR3 size: 15 residues. The receptor was isolated from a female donor in good health, enrolled as a control in a pregnancy study. The V gene is TRBV21-1, the J gene TRBJ2-3; no DNA check was done on the table's D call, TRBD1. TRBV21-1 is listed as a pseudogene. This sample comprised peripheral blood, obtained in the second trimester of pregnancy. The CDR3 nucleotides read TGTGCCAGCAGCCCGCGACAGGGAGGCCCAGATACGCAGTATTTT. Translating gives CASSPRQGGPDTQYF.